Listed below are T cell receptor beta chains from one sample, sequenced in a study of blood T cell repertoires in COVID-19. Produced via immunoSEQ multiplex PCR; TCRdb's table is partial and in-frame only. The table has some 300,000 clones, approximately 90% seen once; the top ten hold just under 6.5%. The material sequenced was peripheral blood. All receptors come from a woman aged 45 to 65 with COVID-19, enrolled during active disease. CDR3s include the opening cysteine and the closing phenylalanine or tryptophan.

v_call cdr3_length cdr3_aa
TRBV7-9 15 CASSPRGPGNTEAFF
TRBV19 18 CASSKWTGGTLTSDTQYF
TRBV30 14 CAWSLDRRNNEQFF
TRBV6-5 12 CASSQTRDTQYF
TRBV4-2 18 CASSQDIKAGQGAYEQYF
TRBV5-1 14 CASSTGDGNQPQHF
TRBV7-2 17 CASSPTGLAGVESEQYF
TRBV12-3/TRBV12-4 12 CASDWSNTEAFF
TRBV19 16 CASKPQGVGNGNTIYF
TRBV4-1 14 CASSQGQGAETQYF
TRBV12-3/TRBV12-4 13 CASSLRSPRGYTF
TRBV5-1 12 CATRRGNNEQFF
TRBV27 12 CASSSRAGELFF
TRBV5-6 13 CASSSGNTGELFF
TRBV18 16 CASSPRTSGRAYEQFF
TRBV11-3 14 CASSLGTGHEKLFF
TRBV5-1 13 CASSRTAQETQYF
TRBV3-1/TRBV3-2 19 CASSQDTPGGGSSGNTIYF
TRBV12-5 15 CASGFWTGWETEAFF
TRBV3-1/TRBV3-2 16 CASSLQNPRLTGELFF
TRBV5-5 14 CASSLASSYNEQFF
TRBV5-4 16 CASSDRTSGLGETQYF
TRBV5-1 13 CASSLVATAEAFF
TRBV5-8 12 CASTPGRVSYTF
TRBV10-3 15 CAIRTGQGGSYEQYF
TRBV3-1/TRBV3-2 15 CASSQVRGAAVEAFF
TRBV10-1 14 CASSKGQGATEAFF
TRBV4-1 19 CASSQGVRGSGHYQETQYF
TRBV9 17 CASSVGTGASPGNTIYF
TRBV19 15 CASSSGTGGMSEQYF
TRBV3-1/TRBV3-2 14 CASSQEALYNEQFF
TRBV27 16 CASSLRGLAATDTQYF
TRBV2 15 CASTVGAGGAYEQYF
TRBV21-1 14 CASSKRIAGNEQFF
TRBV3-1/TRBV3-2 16 CASSPGTGFSYYGYTF
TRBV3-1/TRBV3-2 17 CASSPFLAREGGETQYF
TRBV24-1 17 CATSDLRGGSLYNEQFF
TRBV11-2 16 CASSPSGGTPTYGYTF
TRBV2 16 CASSGRREFSTDTQYF
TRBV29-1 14 CSVAEAGVSNEQFF
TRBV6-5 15 CASKGPGQHSYEQYF
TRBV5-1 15 CASSLLAGTYNEQFF
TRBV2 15 CASAGSRGSYNEQFF
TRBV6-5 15 CASSYAQGTTYEQYF